This T cell receptor (beta chain) was found in a study of shared clonotypes between healthy human individuals. Study outcomes and limitations: Sequencing depth was expected to influence donor clonotype sharing.

Measured with immunoSEQ multiplex PCR; TCRdb has only the in-frame clones, and not every one. The sample has some 350,000 clones; around two thirds are singletons. Germline CDR1 is SNHLY and CDR2 is FYNNEI. With 10 bases clipped from V and 1 base from J, the junction kept 9 bases outside the gene matches. This CDR3 is 14 amino acids long. As regards this clone: The antigen is unknown.

The sequencing input was memory CD4+ T cells sorted from blood. Stated subset: CD45RA-negative fraction. The TCR was taken from a man under 40 in good health. V gene TRBV2 combines with J gene TRBJ2-7; 8 bases are a match to TRBD1. DNA of the CDR3: TGTGCCATACCCGGGACAGGCGAATCCTACGAGCAGTACTTC. Residues: CAIPGTGESYEQYF.